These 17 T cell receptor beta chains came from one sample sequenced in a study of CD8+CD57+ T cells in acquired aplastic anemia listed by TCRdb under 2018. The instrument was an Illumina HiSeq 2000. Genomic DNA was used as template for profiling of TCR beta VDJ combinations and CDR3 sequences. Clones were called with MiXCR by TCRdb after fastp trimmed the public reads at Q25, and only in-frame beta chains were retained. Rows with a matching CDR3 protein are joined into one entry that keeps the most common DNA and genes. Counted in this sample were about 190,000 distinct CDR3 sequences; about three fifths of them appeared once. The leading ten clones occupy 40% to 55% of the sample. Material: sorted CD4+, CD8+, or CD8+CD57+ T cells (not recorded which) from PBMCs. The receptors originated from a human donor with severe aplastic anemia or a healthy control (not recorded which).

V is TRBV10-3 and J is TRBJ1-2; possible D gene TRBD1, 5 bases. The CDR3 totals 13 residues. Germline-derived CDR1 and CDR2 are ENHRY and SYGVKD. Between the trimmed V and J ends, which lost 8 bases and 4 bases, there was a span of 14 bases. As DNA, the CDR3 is TGTGCCATCCCCACGACGAGGGGCTATGGCTACACCTTC. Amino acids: CAIPTTRGYGYTF.

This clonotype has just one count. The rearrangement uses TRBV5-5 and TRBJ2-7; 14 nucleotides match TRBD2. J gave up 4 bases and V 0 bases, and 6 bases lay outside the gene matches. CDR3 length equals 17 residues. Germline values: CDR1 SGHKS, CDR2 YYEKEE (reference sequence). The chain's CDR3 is CASSLVVGTSGSYEQYF. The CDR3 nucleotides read TGTGCCAGCAGCTTGGTGGTAGGGACTAGCGGGAGTTACGAGCAGTACTTC. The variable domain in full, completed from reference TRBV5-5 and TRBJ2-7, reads DAGVTQSPTHLIKTRGQQVTLRCSPISGHKSVSWYQQVLGQGPQFIFQYYEKEERGRGNFPDRFSARQFPNYSSELNVNALLLGDSALYLCASSLVVGTSGSYEQYFGPGTRLTVT.

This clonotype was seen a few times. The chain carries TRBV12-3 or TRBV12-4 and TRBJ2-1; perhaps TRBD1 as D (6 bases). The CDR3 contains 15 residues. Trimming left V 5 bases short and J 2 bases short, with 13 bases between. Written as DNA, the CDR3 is TGTGCCAGCAGTCGGGCGACAGGTCCCTACAATGAGCAGTTCTTC. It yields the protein CASSRATGPYNEQFF.

The DNA of the CDR3 is TGTGCCAGCAGCTTAAACGGCGGCGACACTGAAGCTTTCTTT. Its translation is CASSLNGGDTEAFF. This chain joins TRBV7-3 and TRBJ1-1; D is unresolved. There are 14 residues in the CDR3. Germline assignment: CDR1 SGHTA and CDR2 FQGTGA. V shed 1 base and J shed 3 bases, with 9 bases lying between them.

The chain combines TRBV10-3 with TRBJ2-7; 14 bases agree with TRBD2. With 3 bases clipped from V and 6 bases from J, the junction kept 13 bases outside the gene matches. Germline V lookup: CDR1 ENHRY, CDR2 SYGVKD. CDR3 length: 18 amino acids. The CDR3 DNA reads TGTGCCATCAGTGATTACTCCGGGACTAGCGGGAGAGTCGGCGAGCAGTACTTC. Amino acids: CAISDYSGTSGRVGEQYF.

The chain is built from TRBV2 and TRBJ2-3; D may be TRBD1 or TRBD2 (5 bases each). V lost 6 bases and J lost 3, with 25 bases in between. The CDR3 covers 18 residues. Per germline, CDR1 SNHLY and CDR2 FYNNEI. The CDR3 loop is CASSRVAGGGSRTDTQYF. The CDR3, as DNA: TGTGCCAGCAGCCGCGTGGCAGGTGGGGGTAGTAGGACAGATACGCAGTATTTT. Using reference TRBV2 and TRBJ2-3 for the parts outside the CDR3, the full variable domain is EPEVTQTPSHQVTQMGQEVILRCVPISNHLYFYWYRQILGQKVEFLVSFYNNEISEKSEIFDDQFSVERPDGSNFTLKIRSTKLEDSAMYFCASSRVAGGGSRTDTQYFGPGTRLTVL.

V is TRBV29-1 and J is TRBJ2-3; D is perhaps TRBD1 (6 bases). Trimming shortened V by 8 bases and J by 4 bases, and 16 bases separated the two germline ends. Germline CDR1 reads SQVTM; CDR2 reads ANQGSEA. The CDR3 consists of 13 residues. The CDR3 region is CSFSLGAPDTQYF. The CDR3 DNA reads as TGCAGCTTCAGCCTGGGGGCCCCAGATACGCAGTATTTT.

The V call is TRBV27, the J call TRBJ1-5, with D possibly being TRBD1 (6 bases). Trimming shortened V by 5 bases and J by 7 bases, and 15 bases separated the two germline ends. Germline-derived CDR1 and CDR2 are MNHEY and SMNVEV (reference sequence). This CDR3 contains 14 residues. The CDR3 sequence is CASSLGRGMQPQHF. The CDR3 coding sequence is TGTGCCAGCAGTCTAGGCAGGGGCATGCAGCCCCAGCATTTT.

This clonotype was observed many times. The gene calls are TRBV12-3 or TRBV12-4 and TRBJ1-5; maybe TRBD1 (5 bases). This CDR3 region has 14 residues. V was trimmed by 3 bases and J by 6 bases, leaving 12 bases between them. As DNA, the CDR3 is TGTGCCAGCAGTTTCCCGGGGGATGCTCAGCCCCAGCATTTT. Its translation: CASSFPGDAQPQHF.

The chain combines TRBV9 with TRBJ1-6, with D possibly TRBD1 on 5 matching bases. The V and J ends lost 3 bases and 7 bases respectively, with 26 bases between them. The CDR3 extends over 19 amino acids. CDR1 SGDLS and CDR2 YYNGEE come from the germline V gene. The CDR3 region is CASSALAVWEGAGNSPLHF. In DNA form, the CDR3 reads TGTGCCAGCAGCGCATTAGCGGTATGGGAAGGGGCTGGGAATTCACCCCTCCACTTT. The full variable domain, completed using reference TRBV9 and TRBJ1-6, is DSGVTQTPKHLITATGQRVTLRCSPRSGDLSVYWYQQSLDQGLQFLIQYYNGEERAKGNILERFSAQQFPDLHSELNLSSLELGDSALYFCASSALAVWEGAGNSPLHFGNGTRLTVT.

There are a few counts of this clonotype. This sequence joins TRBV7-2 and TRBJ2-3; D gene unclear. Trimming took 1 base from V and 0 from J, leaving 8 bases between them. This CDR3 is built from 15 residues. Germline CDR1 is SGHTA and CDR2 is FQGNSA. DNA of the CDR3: TGTGCCAGCAGCTTAGTGGAAACTAGCACAGATACGCAGTATTTT. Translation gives CASSLVETSTDTQYF.

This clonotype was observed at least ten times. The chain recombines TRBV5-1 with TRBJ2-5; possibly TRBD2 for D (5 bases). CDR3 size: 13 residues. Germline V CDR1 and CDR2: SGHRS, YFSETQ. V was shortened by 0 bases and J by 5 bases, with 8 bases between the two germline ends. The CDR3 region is CASSLDGGETQYF. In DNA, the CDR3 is TGCGCCAGCAGCTTGGACGGCGGGGAGACCCAGTACTTC.

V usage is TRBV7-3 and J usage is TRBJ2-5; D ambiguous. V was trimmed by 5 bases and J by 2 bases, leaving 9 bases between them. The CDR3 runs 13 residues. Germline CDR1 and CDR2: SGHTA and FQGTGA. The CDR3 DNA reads TGTGCCAGCAGCCAAGTGGCACAAGAGACCCAGTACTTC. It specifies CASSQVAQETQYF.

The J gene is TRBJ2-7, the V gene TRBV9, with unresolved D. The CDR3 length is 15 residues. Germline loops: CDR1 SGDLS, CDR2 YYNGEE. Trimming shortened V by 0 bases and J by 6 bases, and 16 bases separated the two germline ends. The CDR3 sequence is CASSVEGSPTGEQYF. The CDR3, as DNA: TGTGCCAGCAGCGTAGAGGGTTCACCCACCGGCGAGCAGTACTTC.

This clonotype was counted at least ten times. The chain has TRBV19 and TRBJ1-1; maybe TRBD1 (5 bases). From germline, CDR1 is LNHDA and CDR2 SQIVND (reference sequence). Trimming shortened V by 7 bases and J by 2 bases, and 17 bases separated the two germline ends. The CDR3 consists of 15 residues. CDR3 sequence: CASNLGSRANTEAFF. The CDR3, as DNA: TGTGCCAGTAACCTGGGGAGCAGGGCCAACACTGAAGCTTTCTTT.

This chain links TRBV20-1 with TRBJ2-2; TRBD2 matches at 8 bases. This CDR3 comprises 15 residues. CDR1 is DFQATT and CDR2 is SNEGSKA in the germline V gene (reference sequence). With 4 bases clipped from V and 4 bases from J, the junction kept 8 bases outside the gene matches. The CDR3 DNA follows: TGCAGTGCTAACAAAGCGGGAGTGGGCACCGGGGAGCTGTTTTTT. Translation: CSANKAGVGTGELFF.

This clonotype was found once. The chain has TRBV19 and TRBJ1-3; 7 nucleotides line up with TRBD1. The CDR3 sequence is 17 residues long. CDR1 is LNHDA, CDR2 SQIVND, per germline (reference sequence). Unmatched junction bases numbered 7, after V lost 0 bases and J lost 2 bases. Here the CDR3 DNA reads TGTGCCAGTAGTATAGATCGCGGGACAGCCACTGGAAACACCATATATTTT. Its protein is CASSIDRGTATGNTIYF.